The clone carrying this TCR beta chain was observed a handful of times. Antigen specificity is unknown. Via MiXCR, TCRdb re-called the RT-PCR reads, giving one row per CDR3 protein. The sample holds 300,000 to 350,000 distinct CDR3 sequences, approximately 20% seen once. The data were obtained in a study of response to subunit inactivated influenza vaccine. General observations from the study: Each seasonal influenza vaccination, the authors suggested, recruits few new T cells.

The CDR3 has 18 residues. Germline V CDR1 and CDR2: SGHAT, FQDESV (reference sequence). J lost 0 bases, V lost 1 base, and 4 bases had no gene match. The input for sequencing was PBMCs from blood, taken less than 22 months after vaccination. The clonotype comes from a man between 45 and 75 years old who received an inactivated influenza vaccine. The chain combines TRBV11-1 with TRBJ1-6; 9 bases align to TRBD1. Written as DNA, the CDR3 is TGTGCCAGCAGCTTAGGGGGACAGGGTGCCTCCTATAATTCACCCCTCCACTTT. Its protein product is CASSLGGQGASYNSPLHF.